Below, 25 T cell receptor beta chains from the same sample are listed, as sequenced in a study of shared clonotypes between healthy human individuals (dated by TCRdb to the early 2020s). The receptor library was made with the immunoSEQ multiplex PCR assay. The source is immuneACCESS, and TCRdb retained only in-frame sequences with V and J called. Part of the clones is not carried over; for the studies checked, unresolved V genes explain less than half of this, and the remainder is unexplained. For this sample there are 950,000 to 1,100,000 clones; roughly 70% appear just once. Roughly 1.5% of the sample rests with the top ten. Sequenced sample: memory CD4+ T cells sorted from blood. Interpreted using the paper, the cell subset or site label stands for: CD45RA-negative fraction. The receptors shown here come from a man younger than 35 in good health.

This clone has a single count. The chain carries TRBV11-2 and TRBJ2-1; tentatively, D is TRBD2 (5 bases). From germline, CDR1 is SGHAT and CDR2 FQNNGV. Deletions cut 2 bases from V and 7 bases from J, with 6 bases between. The CDR3 is 12 residues long. The CDR3 DNA sequence: TGTGCCAGCAGCTTAACGGGGAATGAGCAGTTCTTC. It codes for CASSLTGNEQFF.

This chain links TRBV7-9 with TRBJ2-1; TRBD2 matches at 10 bases. The CDR3 sequence is 15 residues long. V shed 7 bases and J 6 bases; nucleotides not matched to a gene: 9. Germline CDR1 SEHNR, CDR2 FQNEAQ (reference sequence). CDR3 loop: CASTEGLAGANEQFF. The CDR3, as DNA: TGTGCCAGCACCGAAGGGCTAGCGGGGGCCAATGAGCAGTTCTTC.

V usage is TRBV5-1 and J usage is TRBJ2-1; D gene uncertain. V lost 3 bases to trimming and J lost 6 bases, with 7 bases between them. Germline assignment: CDR1 SGHRS and CDR2 YFSETQ. This CDR3 has 12 residues. DNA of the CDR3: TGCGCCAGCAGCTCCGATGCCAATGAGCAGTTCTTC. It codes for CASSSDANEQFF.

The chain links TRBV5-1 to TRBJ2-3, with TRBD2 identical over 8 bases. V was pared by 0 bases and J by 4 bases, with 4 bases of the junction left unmatched. Germline CDR1 SGHRS, CDR2 YFSETQ. This CDR3 is built from 15 residues. CDR3 in DNA: TGCGCCAGCAGCTTGGTTAGCGGGGCCGCAGATACGCAGTATTTT. It yields the protein CASSLVSGAADTQYF.

This chain joins TRBV10-2 and TRBJ1-4; D call uncertain. The V and J ends lost 6 bases and 7 bases respectively, with 15 bases between them. The CDR3 totals 14 residues. CDR1 is WSHSY, CDR2 SAAADI, per germline. DNA for the CDR3: TGCGCCAGCAGACGTAAGGACGCTACTGAAAAACTGTTTTTT. Its protein product is CASRRKDATEKLFF.

This clone was counted between two and nine times. The chain has TRBV19 and TRBJ1-4; D remains ambiguous. The CDR3 loop spans 15 amino acids. From germline, CDR1 is LNHDA and CDR2 SQIVND (reference sequence). V shed 6 bases and J shed 0 bases, with 11 bases lying between them. The CDR3 region is CASSRTPTTNEKLFF. The DNA of the CDR3 is TGTGCCAGTAGCCGTACTCCAACAACTAATGAAAAACTGTTTTTT.

The J gene is TRBJ2-1, the V gene TRBV25-1, with TRBD2 matching over 8 bases. The J segment lost 7 bases and the V segment lost 7 bases, leaving 12 bases of the junction unmatched. The CDR3 contains 15 residues. Germline V gene data show CDR1 as MGHDK and CDR2 as SYGVNS. The CDR3 nucleotides are TGTGCCAGCAAAAGCGGGAGCCCATCGTGGAATGAGCAGTTCTTC. As protein: CASKSGSPSWNEQFF.

V usage is TRBV4-1 and J usage is TRBJ2-3, with unresolved D. The CDR3 runs to 16 residues. Trimming took 1 base from V and 3 from J, leaving 14 bases between them. The germline gives CDR1 MGHRA, CDR2 YSYEKL. CDR3 DNA sequence: TGCGCCAGCAGCCAAGTAGGCAGAAGAAAGACAGATACGCAGTATTTT. It encodes CASSQVGRRKTDTQYF.

Here the CDR3 reads CASRSGYNEQFF. CDR3 DNA sequence: TGCGCCAGCAGGTCAGGGTACAATGAGCAGTTCTTC. The V and J genes are TRBV10-2 and TRBJ2-1; D is possibly TRBD1 (5 bases). The CDR3 length is 12 residues. Germline V gene data show CDR1 as WSHSY and CDR2 as SAAADI. The ends were cut back, 6 bases at V and 4 bases at J, with 7 bases in the middle.

A few counts support this clone. V gene TRBV5-1 combines with J gene TRBJ2-7; D call uncertain. V was clipped by 0 bases and J by 2 bases, with 15 bases between them. The CDR3 consists of 16 residues. CDR1 is SGHRS, CDR2 YFSETQ, per germline. The CDR3 nucleotides are TGCGCCAGCAGCTTGGGAAACAACTACCCTCCCTACGAGCAGTACTTC. It encodes CASSLGNNYPPYEQYF.

This clone was counted only a few times. The CDR3 nucleotides are TGTGCCAGCAGCCCCTCAGTAGGGACCCAGTACTTC. Its protein is CASSPSVGTQYF. This chain joins TRBV7-6 and TRBJ2-5; D uncertain. V dropped 5 bases and J dropped 7 bases, with 11 bases sitting between them. The CDR3 covers 12 residues. In germline, CDR1 is SGHVS, CDR2 FNYEAQ.

This chain links TRBV5-8 with TRBJ1-1; 8 nucleotides align to TRBD1. This CDR3 is built from 15 residues. Germline V gene data show CDR1 as SGHTS and CDR2 as YDEGEE. The V segment lost 3 bases and the J segment 1 base; nucleotides outside the gene matches: 5. The DNA for the CDR3 is TGTGCCAGCAGCTCCGGACAGGGAAAGAACACTGAAGCTTTCTTT. Amino acid sequence: CASSSGQGKNTEAFF.

This rearrangement joins TRBV27 to TRBJ1-1, with TRBD1 matching over 9 bases. Germline V CDR1 and CDR2: MNHEY, SMNVEV (reference sequence). This CDR3 has 14 residues. The V and J ends lost 5 bases and 1 base, in that order; junction bases with no gene match: 2. This CDR3 reads CASSPDRGNTEAFF. CDR3 DNA sequence: TGTGCCAGCAGTCCGGACAGGGGGAACACTGAAGCTTTCTTT.

The genes are TRBV6-1 and TRBJ2-5; 8 bases are a match to TRBD1. The CDR3 is made up of 14 amino acids. From germline, CDR1 is MNHNS and CDR2 SASEGT. V lost 3 bases to trimming and J lost 7 bases; unmatched junction nucleotides: 7. The chain's CDR3 is CASSEGQAGGTQYF. Here the CDR3 DNA reads TGTGCCAGCAGTGAGGGACAGGCCGGGGGGACCCAGTACTTC.

The V call is TRBV9, the J call TRBJ1-1; TRBD1 is a possible D gene (5 bases). The CDR3 is 13 amino acids. V gave up 4 bases and J gave up 1 base, with 8 bases separating them. Germline loops: CDR1 SGDLS, CDR2 YYNGEE. The CDR3 loop reads CASSPQENTEAFF. Written as DNA, the CDR3 is TGTGCCAGCAGCCCACAGGAGAACACTGAAGCTTTCTTT.

This clone showed up just a few times. Here the CDR3 reads CASSQGAGYGELFF. The CDR3 DNA sequence: TGCGCCAGCAGCCAGGGGGCAGGTTACGGGGAGCTGTTTTTT. The V gene is TRBV4-3, the J gene TRBJ2-2; a possible D gene is TRBD1 (6 bases). The germline V gene encodes CDR1 LGHNA and CDR2 YSLEER. Trimming removed 3 bases at V and 7 bases at J, with 12 bases between. The length of the CDR3 is 14 residues.

This clone appeared a few times. The V gene is TRBV11-3, the J gene TRBJ2-2, with 9 bases fitting TRBD1. This CDR3 contains 14 residues. The germline gives CDR1 SGHNT, CDR2 YENEEA. The ends lost 3 bases at V and 4 bases at J; junction bases unmatched: 0. CDR3 region: CASSLTGGTGELFF. CDR3 bases: TGTGCCAGCAGCTTGACAGGGGGCACCGGGGAGCTGTTTTTT.

This clone turned up a few times. The rearrangement joins TRBV30 to TRBJ1-1; no firm D call. The germline CDR1 and CDR2 sequences are GTSNPN and SVGIG (reference sequence). V was cut by 0 bases and J by 5 bases, with 10 bases left in between. The CDR3 spans 13 residues. The CDR3 loop reads CAWSVGGRTEAFF. In DNA, the CDR3 is TGTGCCTGGAGTGTTGGAGGGCGTACTGAAGCTTTCTTT.

This clone was detected many times. The chain links TRBV27 to TRBJ1-1; 7 positions agree with TRBD1. Trimming at V came to 8 bases and at J to 6 bases, leaving 12 bases not matched to a gene. The CDR3 has 14 residues. CDR1 MNHEY and CDR2 SMNVEV come from the germline V gene (reference sequence). As DNA, the CDR3 is TGTGCCAGCTCGATGGAGACAGGGAGGGCTGAAGCTTTCTTT. Translating it yields CASSMETGRAEAFF.

V usage is TRBV27 and J usage is TRBJ1-5; tentative D call: TRBD1 (5 bases). Germline V gene lookup returns CDR1 MNHEY and CDR2 SMNVEV (reference sequence). The V end was cut by 4 bases, the J end by 2 bases, with 12 bases between. The CDR3 runs 15 residues. Here the CDR3 reads CASSSTGQGNQPQHF. The CDR3 DNA reads TGTGCCAGCAGTTCCACAGGCCAGGGCAATCAGCCCCAGCATTTT.

The V and J genes are TRBV9 and TRBJ2-3, with D uncertain. The V and J ends lost 4 bases and 6 bases respectively, with 9 bases between them. CDR3 size: 12 residues. Per germline, CDR1 SGDLS and CDR2 YYNGEE. The CDR3 here is CASSSTPDTQYF. The CDR3 coding sequence is TGTGCCAGCAGCTCGACACCTGATACGCAGTATTTT.

The V and J genes are TRBV5-1 and TRBJ2-1, with 9 positions matching TRBD2. This CDR3 is built from 17 residues. Germline values: CDR1 SGHRS, CDR2 YFSETQ. The V segment lost 0 bases and the J segment 8 bases; nucleotides outside the gene matches: 12. In DNA, the CDR3 is TGCGCCAGCAGCTTGGGCCCTAGCGGGACTGTGGGATATGAGCAGTTCTTC. This translates into CASSLGPSGTVGYEQFF.

V is TRBV23-1 and J is TRBJ1-5, with TRBD1 matching 9 bases. TRBV23-1 is classed as an ORF, of uncertain function. V shed 0 bases and J 15 bases; nucleotides not matched to a gene: 30. The CDR3 loop spans 21 amino acids. The DNA for the CDR3 is TGCGCCAGCAGTCAATCGGACAGGGGTGAGCCCCGGAGGGTGATTTGGTTGGTGCCGCATTTT. Its protein is CASSQSDRGEPRRVIWLVPHF.

V and J are TRBV30 and TRBJ1-3; possibly TRBD1 for D (5 bases). The CDR3 runs 15 residues. V was pared by 0 bases and J by 2 bases, with 11 bases between. Per germline, CDR1 GTSNPN and CDR2 SVGIG (reference sequence). CDR3 region: CAWSVNRGAGNTIYF. The CDR3 DNA is TGTGCCTGGAGTGTTAATAGGGGAGCTGGAAACACCATATATTTT.

The table lists this clone with a few counts. This chain joins TRBV7-9 and TRBJ2-3; 8 bases align to TRBD2. The V and J ends lost 6 bases and 2 bases, in that order; junction bases with no gene match: 13. The CDR3 is 17 residues long. Germline CDR1 SEHNR, CDR2 FQNEAQ (reference sequence). The CDR3 coding sequence is TGTGCCAGCAGTCCCCCCCGTACTAGCGGCTACACAGATACGCAGTATTTT. Its protein is CASSPPRTSGYTDTQYF.